These T cell receptor beta chains were read from a single sample in a study of CD8 T cells in ankylosing spondylitis. TCRdb redid the calling of the 5' RACE reads with MiXCR, one entry per CDR3 protein. The profile shows some 30,000 distinct CDR3 sequences, around 30% of them singletons. Sequenced: synovial fluid, either unsorted or a sorted T cell fraction (not recorded which). All receptors come from a male donor with ankylosing spondylitis. The CDR3 runs from the conserved cysteine through the conserved F or W. The D gene is left open where the match is weak. Not every row has a clone size; where given, it reads once, few, many or a size class.

TRBV2,16,NA,TRBJ2-5,TRBD2,CASRREGRAGLETQYF,TGTGCCAGCAGAAGGGAGGGTCGGGCAGGGCTGGAGACCCAGTACTTC
TRBV20-1,15,NA,TRBJ2-1,NA,CSAPQQENSYNEQFF,TGCAGTGCCCCACAGCAGGAGAACTCCTACAATGAGCAGTTCTTC
TRBV2,11,NA,TRBJ1-4,NA,CASNPGGKLFF,TGTGCCAGCAACCCGGGAGGAAAACTGTTTTTT
TRBV30,13,NA,TRBJ2-1,TRBD2,CAWSVVGGNEQFF,TGTGCCTGGAGTGTCGTGGGGGGGAATGAGCAGTTCTTC
TRBV19,13,NA,TRBJ2-1,NA,CASSIDSYNEQFF,TGTGCCAGTAGTATCGACAGTTACAATGAGCAGTTCTTC
TRBV13,13,many,TRBJ2-7,NA,CASSLAGTYEQYF,TGTGCCAGCAGCTTAGCAGGGACCTACGAGCAGTACTTC
TRBV20-1,15,NA,TRBJ2-1,TRBD2,CSARDQLADYNEQFF,TGCAGTGCTAGAGATCAACTAGCGGACTACAATGAGCAGTTCTTC
TRBV7-6,15,NA,TRBJ2-1,TRBD2,CASSLTSGRGNEQFF,TGTGCCAGCAGCTTAACTAGCGGGAGGGGGAATGAGCAGTTCTTC
TRBV20-1,14,few,TRBJ2-1,NA,CSASGRDSYNEQFF,TGCAGTGCTAGTGGGCGAGATTCCTACAATGAGCAGTTCTTC
TRBV7-9,16,NA,TRBJ1-6,NA,CASSLKLGLHDSPLHF,TGTGCCAGCAGCTTAAAGCTGGGACTCCATGATTCACCCCTCCACTTT
TRBV19,13,few,TRBJ2-1,TRBD2,CASSIVAGREQFF,TGTGCCAGTAGTATAGTAGCGGGAAGGGAGCAGTTCTTC
TRBV20-1,13,NA,TRBJ2-7,TRBD2,CSAREGLLYEQYF,TGCAGTGCTAGAGAGGGACTACTTTACGAGCAGTACTTC
TRBV7-7,15,NA,TRBJ2-5,TRBD1,CASSLSDRGQETQYF,TGTGCCAGCAGCTTATCGGACAGGGGGCAGGAGACCCAGTACTTC
TRBV13,14,large,TRBJ2-7,TRBD2,CASSLEGLGPEQYF,TGTGCCAGCAGCTTAGAGGGACTAGGCCCCGAGCAGTACTTC
TRBV6-2/TRBV6-3,15,NA,TRBJ2-1,TRBD1,CASKVRQGSYNEQFF,TGTGCCAGCAAGGTCCGACAGGGGTCCTACAATGAGCAGTTCTTC
TRBV4-1,19,few,TRBJ1-6,NA,CASSHPQGPGPVYNSPLHF,TGCGCCAGCAGCCACCCACAGGGACCAGGACCGGTATATAATTCACCCCTCCACTTT
TRBV19,16,NA,TRBJ2-7,NA,CASSIDTEEGSYEQYF,TGTGCCAGTAGTATAGATACGGAGGAGGGGAGTTACGAGCAGTACTTC
TRBV6-1,13,many,TRBJ2-1,TRBD2,CASIAGGLNEQFF,TGTGCCAGTATAGCGGGAGGACTTAATGAGCAGTTCTTC
TRBV12-3/TRBV12-4,15,NA,TRBJ2-2,NA,CASSLRGERTGELFF,TGTGCCAGCAGTCTAAGGGGAGAGCGAACCGGGGAGCTGTTTTTT
TRBV14,13,many,TRBJ1-1,NA,CASSQGRGTEAFF,TGTGCCAGCAGCCAAGGCAGGGGCACTGAAGCTTTCTTT
TRBV7-9,14,NA,TRBJ2-1,TRBD2,CASSSGLAGTEQFF,TGTGCCAGCAGCTCGGGACTAGCGGGAACTGAGCAGTTCTTC
TRBV27,14,few,TRBJ2-3,NA,CASSLYGHTDTQYF,TGTGCCAGCAGTTTATATGGCCACACAGATACGCAGTATTTT
TRBV7-8,15,few,TRBJ2-3,TRBD2,CASSLTSGERDTQYF,TGTGCCAGCAGCTTAACTAGCGGCGAGCGAGATACGCAGTATTTT
TRBV12-3/TRBV12-4,14,few,TRBJ2-3,NA,CASSVFFGTDTQYF,TGTGCCAGCAGTGTTTTTTTTGGCACAGATACGCAGTATTTT
TRBV20-1,17,NA,TRBJ2-1,TRBD1,CSARGYPRDRVSDEQFF,TGCAGTGCTAGAGGGTACCCCCGGGACAGGGTCTCCGATGAGCAGTTCTTC
TRBV7-9,14,few,TRBJ2-1,TRBD2,CASRRLAGVNEQFF,TGTGCCAGCAGGAGACTAGCGGGGGTCAATGAGCAGTTCTTC
TRBV24-1,12,NA,TRBJ2-3,NA,CATSDYTDTQYF,TGTGCCACCAGTGATTATACAGATACGCAGTATTTT
TRBV13,15,NA,TRBJ2-3,TRBD2,CASSLLAGVEDTQYF,TGTGCCAGCAGCTTACTAGCGGGAGTAGAGGATACGCAGTATTTT
TRBV19,14,NA,TRBJ2-5,NA,CASNPGGYQETQYF,TGTGCCAGTAATCCCGGGGGTTACCAAGAGACCCAGTACTTC
TRBV20-1,13,NA,TRBJ2-7,NA,CSARSGISYEQYF,TGCAGTGCCCGAAGCGGCATCTCCTACGAGCAGTACTTC
TRBV27,18,NA,TRBJ2-6,TRBD1,CASSPLGQALSGANVLTF,TGTGCCAGCAGTCCCTTGGGACAGGCCCTCTCTGGGGCCAACGTCCTGACTTTC
TRBV11-2,14,NA,TRBJ2-7,TRBD2,CASSLDAGGREQYF,TGTGCCAGCAGCTTAGATGCGGGAGGGCGCGAGCAGTACTTC
TRBV5-4,13,NA,TRBJ1-1,NA,CASSIDANTEAFF,TGTGCCAGCAGTATTGACGCGAACACTGAAGCTTTCTTT
TRBV20-1,12,NA,TRBJ2-1,TRBD1,CSASDRENEQFF,TGCAGTGCTAGCGACAGGGAGAATGAGCAGTTCTTC
TRBV5-6,17,medium-sized,TRBJ2-5,TRBD1,CASGGQSESISQETQYF,TGTGCCAGCGGGGGACAGTCCGAATCGATATCCCAAGAGACCCAGTACTTC
TRBV7-8,15,few,TRBJ1-5,NA,CASSLDRFSNQPQHF,TGTGCCAGCAGCCTCGACAGGTTTAGCAATCAGCCCCAGCATTTT
TRBV7-8,13,NA,TRBJ1-2,TRBD1,CASSPGQGLGYTF,TGTGCCAGCAGCCCGGGACAGGGCCTCGGCTACACCTTC
TRBV28,13,few,TRBJ2-3,NA,CAINRDLIDTQYF,TGTGCCATTAACAGGGATCTAATAGATACGCAGTATTTT
TRBV5-1,18,NA,TRBJ2-1,TRBD2,CASSSLGLAGVRYNEQFF,TGCGCCAGCAGCTCCCTGGGACTAGCGGGAGTAAGATACAATGAGCAGTTCTTC
TRBV20-1,13,many,TRBJ2-5,NA,CSARSWAQETQYF,TGCAGTGCTAGAAGCTGGGCCCAAGAGACCCAGTACTTC
TRBV30,14,few,TRBJ1-5,NA,CAWSVGATNQPQHF,TGTGCCTGGAGTGTCGGGGCTACTAATCAGCCCCAGCATTTT